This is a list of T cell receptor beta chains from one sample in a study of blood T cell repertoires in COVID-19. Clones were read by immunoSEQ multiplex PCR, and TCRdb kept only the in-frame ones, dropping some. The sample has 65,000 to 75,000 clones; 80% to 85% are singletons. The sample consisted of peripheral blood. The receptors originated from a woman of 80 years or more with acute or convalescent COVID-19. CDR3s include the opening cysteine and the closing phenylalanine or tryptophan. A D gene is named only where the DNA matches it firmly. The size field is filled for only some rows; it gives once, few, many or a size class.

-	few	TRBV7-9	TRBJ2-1	CASSLTGRRAFNEQFF	TGTGCCAGCAGCTTAACAGGCCGACGAGCCTTCAATGAGCAGTTCTTC
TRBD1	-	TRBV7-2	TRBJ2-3	CASSSQTGGHTDTQYF	TGTGCCAGCAGCTCCCAGACAGGGGGCCACACAGATACGCAGTATTTT
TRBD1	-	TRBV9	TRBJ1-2	CASTQGASYGYTF	TGTGCCAGCACCCAGGGGGCGAGCTATGGCTACACCTTC
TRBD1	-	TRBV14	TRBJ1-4	CASSQTGGSSNEKLFF	TGTGCCAGCAGCCAGACAGGGGGCTCATCAAATGAAAAACTGTTTTTT
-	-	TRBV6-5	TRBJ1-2	CASSYSSDYGYTF	TGTGCCAGCAGTTACTCGAGTGACTATGGCTACACCTTC
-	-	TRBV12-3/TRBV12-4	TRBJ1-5	CASSWEGNQPQHF	TGTGCCAGCAGTTGGGAGGGCAATCAGCCCCAGCATTTT
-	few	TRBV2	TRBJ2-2	CASKGGTVNTGELFF	TGTGCCAGCAAAGGAGGGACAGTGAACACCGGGGAGCTGTTTTTT
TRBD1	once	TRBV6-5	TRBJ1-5	CASQERQGSNQPQHF	TGTGCCAGCCAAGAACGACAGGGTAGCAATCAGCCCCAGCATTTT
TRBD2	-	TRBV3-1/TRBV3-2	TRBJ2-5	CASSQGLAGGYETQYF	TGTGCCAGCAGCCAAGGACTAGCGGGGGGGTATGAGACCCAGTACTTC
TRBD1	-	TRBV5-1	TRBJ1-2	CASSLNAGTDYGYTF	TGCGCCAGCAGCCTGAATGCCGGGACAGACTATGGCTACACCTTC
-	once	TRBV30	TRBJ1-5	CAWRSDGNQPQHF	TGTGCCTGGAGGAGCGACGGCAATCAGCCCCAGCATTTT
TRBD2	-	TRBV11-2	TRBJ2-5	CASSLRVWTSGVETQYF	TGTGCCAGCAGCTTAAGAGTATGGACTAGCGGGGTTGAGACCCAGTACTTC
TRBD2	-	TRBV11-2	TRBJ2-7	CASGGVPGTTYEQYF	TGTGCCAGCGGGGGGGTTCCGGGGACGACCTACGAGCAGTACTTC
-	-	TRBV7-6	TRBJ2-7	CASSFGGQGYEQYF	TGTGCCAGCAGCTTCGGGGGGCAGGGCTACGAGCAGTACTTC
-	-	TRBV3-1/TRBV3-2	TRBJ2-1	CASSQSVGVEQFF	TGTGCCAGCAGCCAATCCGTCGGAGTTGAGCAGTTCTTC
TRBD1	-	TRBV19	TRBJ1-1	CASSGPTGVNTEAFF	TGTGCCAGTAGTGGTCCGACAGGGGTGAACACTGAAGCTTTCTTT
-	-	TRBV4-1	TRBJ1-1	CASSPRLGQGVRGAFF	TGCGCCAGCAGCCCACGATTGGGGCAGGGTGTGAGAGGTGCTTTCTTT
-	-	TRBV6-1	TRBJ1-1	CASSEQLFTEAFF	TGTGCCAGCAGTGAACAGTTGTTTACTGAAGCTTTCTTT
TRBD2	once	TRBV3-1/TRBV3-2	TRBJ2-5	CASSPLSGDETQYF	TGTGCCAGCAGCCCCCTTAGCGGGGACGAGACCCAGTACTTC
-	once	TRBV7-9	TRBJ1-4	CASSFLGATNEKLFF	TGTGCCAGCAGCTTTTTGGGGGCGACTAATGAAAAACTGTTTTTT
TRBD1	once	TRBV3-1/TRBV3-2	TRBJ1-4	CASSLTGGYEKLFF	TGTGCCAGCAGCCTTACAGGGGGTTATGAAAAACTGTTTTTT
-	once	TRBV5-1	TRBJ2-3	CASSAQTSSDTQYF	TGCGCCAGCAGCGCCCAGACTAGTTCAGATACGCAGTATTTT
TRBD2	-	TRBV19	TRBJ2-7	CASSQAGGSYEQYF	TGTGCCAGTAGTCAGGCGGGGGGCTCCTACGAGCAGTACTTC
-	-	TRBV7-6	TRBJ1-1	CASSPGRANTEAFF	TGTGCCAGCAGCCCAGGGAGGGCGAACACTGAAGCTTTCTTT
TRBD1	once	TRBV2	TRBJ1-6	CASSEEGANNSPLHF	TGTGCCAGCAGTGAGGAGGGGGCCAATAATTCACCCCTCCACTTT
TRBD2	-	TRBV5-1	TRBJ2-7	CASSLVGLAETYEQYF	TGCGCCAGCAGCTTGGTAGGACTAGCGGAAACCTACGAGCAGTACTTC
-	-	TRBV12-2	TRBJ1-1	CASRHEGKRTVNTEAFF	TGTGCAAGTCGCCATGAGGGCAAGAGGACGGTGAACACTGAAGCTTTCTTT
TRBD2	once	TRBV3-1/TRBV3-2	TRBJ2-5	CASSQGLAGGETQYF	TGTGCCAGCAGCCAAGGACTAGCGGGGGGAGAGACCCAGTACTTC
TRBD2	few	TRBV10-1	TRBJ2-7	CASEVPGLAGDYYEQYF	TGCGCCAGTGAAGTACCGGGACTAGCGGGTGACTATTACGAGCAGTACTTC
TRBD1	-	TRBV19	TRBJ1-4	CASSWGQGANEKLFF	TGTGCCAGTAGTTGGGGACAGGGGGCGAATGAAAAACTGTTTTTT
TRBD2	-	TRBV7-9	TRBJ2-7	CASSFSGDLYEQYF	TGTGCCAGCAGCTTTAGCGGGGACCTCTACGAGCAGTACTTC
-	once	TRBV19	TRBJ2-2	CASSILRGTGELFF	TGTGCCAGTAGTATACTCAGGGGAACCGGGGAGCTGTTTTTT
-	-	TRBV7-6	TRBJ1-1	CASSSSGMNTEAFF	TGTGCCAGCAGCTCCTCGGGGATGAACACTGAAGCTTTCTTT
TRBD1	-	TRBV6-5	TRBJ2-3	CASRPGTGRDTQYF	TGTGCCAGCAGACCCGGGACAGGGAGGGATACGCAGTATTTT
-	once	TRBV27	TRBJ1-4	CASSAASVTNEKLFF	TGTGCCAGCAGTGCCGCGTCGGTTACTAATGAAAAACTGTTTTTT
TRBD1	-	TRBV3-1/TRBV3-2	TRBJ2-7	CASSQGGTGLYEQYF	TGTGCCAGCAGCCAAGGGGGGACAGGACTCTACGAGCAGTACTTC
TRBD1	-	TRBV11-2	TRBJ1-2	CASGRGTGNSALYGYTF	TGTGCCAGCGGTCGAGGGACAGGGAACTCAGCCCTCTATGGCTACACCTTC
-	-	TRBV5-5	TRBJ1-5	CASRMTSLGNQPQHF	TGTGCCAGCAGAATGACTTCCTTGGGCAATCAGCCCCAGCATTTT
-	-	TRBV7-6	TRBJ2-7	CASSLGQQQTYEQYF	TGTGCCAGCAGCTTAGGCCAACAGCAGACCTACGAGCAGTACTTC
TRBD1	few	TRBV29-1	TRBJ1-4	CSVPGTGTTNEKLFF	TGCAGCGTTCCCGGGACAGGGACAACTAATGAAAAACTGTTTTTT
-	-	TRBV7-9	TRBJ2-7	CASSPKGPDYEQYF	TGTGCCAGCAGCCCCAAGGGGCCAGACTACGAGCAGTACTTC
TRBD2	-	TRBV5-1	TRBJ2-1	CASTLTFGGDYNEQFF	TGCGCCAGCACCCTGACGTTTGGGGGGGACTACAATGAGCAGTTCTTC
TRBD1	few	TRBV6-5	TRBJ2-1	CASKRLGQGDNEQFF	TGTGCCAGCAAGCGGTTGGGACAGGGTGACAATGAGCAGTTCTTC
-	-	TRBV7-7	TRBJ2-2	CASSAINTGELFF	TGTGCTAGCAGCGCGATTAACACCGGGGAGCTGTTTTTT
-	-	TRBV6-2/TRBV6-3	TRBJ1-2	CASSYNGNYGYTF	TGTGCCAGCAGTTATAACGGGAACTATGGCTACACCTTC
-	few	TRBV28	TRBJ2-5	CASSLGSGRGWGETQYF	TGTGCCAGCAGTTTAGGTAGCGGTAGGGGCTGGGGGGAGACCCAGTACTTC
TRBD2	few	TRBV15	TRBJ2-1	CATSRRLAGDNEQFF	TGTGCCACCAGCCGTCGACTAGCGGGGGACAATGAGCAGTTCTTC
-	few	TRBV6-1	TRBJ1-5	CASSVNSRNSNQPQHF	TGTGCCAGCAGTGTTAATTCCAGGAATAGCAATCAGCCCCAGCATTTT
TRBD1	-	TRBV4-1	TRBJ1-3	CASSQEGTASGNTIYF	TGCGCCAGCAGCCAAGAGGGGACAGCCTCTGGAAACACCATATATTTT
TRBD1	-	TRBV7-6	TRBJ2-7	CASSIDRVGEQYF	TGTGCCAGCAGCATCGACAGGGTAGGAGAGCAGTACTTC
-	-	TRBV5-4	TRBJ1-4	CASSLDSLNEKLFF	TGTGCCAGCAGCTTGGACAGCCTTAATGAAAAACTGTTTTTT
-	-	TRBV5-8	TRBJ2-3	CASVGGISTDTQYF	TGTGCCAGCGTGGGCGGGATTAGCACAGATACGCAGTATTTT
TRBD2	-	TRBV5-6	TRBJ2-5	CASSLEAGGTRILGTQYF	TGTGCCAGCAGCTTGGAAGCGGGGGGGACACGTATCCTCGGGACCCAGTACTTC
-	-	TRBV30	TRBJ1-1	CAWSVGGGGTEAFF	TGTGCCTGGAGTGTAGGGGGGGGCGGCACTGAAGCTTTCTTT
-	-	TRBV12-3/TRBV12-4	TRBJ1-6	CASSLARSSPLHF	TGTGCCAGCAGTTTAGCTCGGAGCTCACCCCTCCACTTT